This T cell receptor (beta chain) was found in a study of T cell responses to AZD1222 COVID-19 vaccine. Study observations and caveats: Spike-specific TCR repertoires showed rising breadth and depth after two AZD1222 doses. At study baseline, merely several AZD1222 recipients were seropositive. The peak T cell response came first, and repertoires were sampled only after it.

TCRdb's table, derived via immunoSEQ multiplex PCR, lists solely in-frame clones and lacks some. The sample holds about 130,000 clones, 70% to 90% seen once. Deletions cut 1 base from V and 6 bases from J, with 4 bases between. The CDR3 is made up of 12 amino acids. Germline CDR1 and CDR2: LNHDA and SQIVND (reference sequence). With regard to this clone: Its specificity is not known. Other DNA sequences within the sample encode an identical CDR3.

The clonotype originates from an adult in good health. This rearrangement joins TRBV19 to TRBJ1-5; no clear D gene. Material: peripheral blood, obtained on day 0 of AZD1222 vaccination. The CDR3 reads CASSIVGQPQHF. In DNA, the CDR3 is TGTGCCAGTAGTATAGTCGGTCAGCCCCAGCATTTT. The whole variable domain, filled in from reference TRBV19 and TRBJ1-5, reads DGGITQSPKYLFRKEGQNVTLSCEQNLNHDAMYWYRQDPGQGLRLIYYSQIVNDFQKGDIAEGYSVSREKKESFPLTVTSAQKNPTAFYLCASSIVGQPQHFGDGTRLSIL.